This passage covers 3 T cell receptor beta chains from one sample sequenced in a study of prognosis after radiotherapy for stage I lung cancer. With two-round multiplex PCR, TCR beta CDR3 sequences were amplified from genomic DNA. Round-one PCR had primers specific to each TRBV and TRBJ gene. TCRdb re-called the multiplex PCR reads with MiXCR, one entry per CDR3 protein. The sample lists some 36,000 distinct CDR3 sequences, around 22% seen once, with less than 30% in the top ten. The sample was PBMCs, taken before or after stereotactic body radiation therapy (not recorded which). These TCRs come from a donor of 50 years or more with non-small cell lung cancer.

This clonotype was counted ten times or more. J is TRBJ1-4 and V is TRBV19, with D unclear. The CDR3 spans 15 residues. Germline V gene data show CDR1 as LNHDA and CDR2 as SQIVND (reference sequence). The V and J ends lost 5 bases and 10 bases respectively, with 20 bases between them. The CDR3 coding sequence is TGTGCCAGTAGTCCCCGGGAGGAGCGGGGAGGAAAACTGTTTTTT. The encoded protein is CASSPREERGGKLFF.

A note on this clonotype: A far bigger clonotype differs at one base, so this is likely a read error. The chain links TRBV6-1 to TRBJ2-5; 8 bases map to TRBD2. Germline V gene sequence: CDR1 MNHNS, CDR2 SASEGT. The CDR3 consists of 15 residues. V dropped 6 bases and J dropped 3; count of bases not matched to a gene: 9. The CDR3 DNA reads as TGTGCCAGCAGGGTAGCGGGGATCACCAAAGAGACCCAGTACTTC. Amino acids: CASRVAGITKETQYF.

Many counts were recorded for this clonotype. The gene calls are TRBV30 and TRBJ1-3; a possible D gene is TRBD1 (6 bases). Between the trimmed V and J ends, which lost 3 bases and 0 bases, there was a span of 12 bases. The CDR3 has 15 residues. Looked up from germline, CDR1 is GTSNPN and CDR2 is SVGIG (reference sequence). The CDR3 nucleotides are TGTGCCTGGAGCGCCGGGACACTCTCTGGAAACACCATATATTTT. It specifies CAWSAGTLSGNTIYF.